One and the same sample provided the 13 T cell receptor beta chains below, sequenced in a study of T cell responses to AZD1222 COVID-19 vaccine. The data were produced by immunoSEQ multiplex PCR, yet TCRdb's version contains in-frame clones alone and is incomplete. The sample carries around 150,000 clones, around 90% recorded once. Sample: peripheral blood, taken on day 0 of AZD1222 vaccination. These receptors all stem from an adult in good health.

The rearrangement links TRBV29-1 to TRBJ2-7; the D gene could be TRBD1 or TRBD2 (5 bases each). The germline V gene encodes CDR1 SQVTM and CDR2 ANQGSEA. The CDR3 has 12 amino acids. The V gene lost 3 bases and the J gene lost 5 bases, with 11 bases spanning the gap. CDR3 protein: CSVDGARDEQYF. In DNA form, the CDR3 reads TGCAGCGTTGACGGGGCCCGGGACGAGCAGTACTTC.

In DNA, the CDR3 is TGTGCCAGCAGTGTAGGCAGGCTAACATCTGGAAACACCATATATTTT. Translating gives CASSVGRLTSGNTIYF. The V and J genes are TRBV2 and TRBJ1-3, with D unresolved. Trimming removed 4 bases from V and 1 base from J, with 14 bases in between. This CDR3 contains 16 residues. Germline V gene sequence: CDR1 SNHLY, CDR2 FYNNEI. Supplemented by reference TRBV2 and TRBJ1-3, the full variable domain reads EPEVTQTPSHQVTQMGQEVILRCVPISNHLYFYWYRQILGQKVEFLVSFYNNEISEKSEIFDDQFSVERPDGSNFTLKIRSTKLEDSAMYFCASSVGRLTSGNTIYFGEGSWLTVV.

The rearrangement uses TRBV18 and TRBJ1-3, with D perhaps TRBD1 (5 bases). This CDR3 comprises 15 residues. Germline V CDR1 and CDR2: KGHSH, LQKENI. The V and J ends lost 4 bases and 0 bases respectively, with 10 bases between them. The DNA for the CDR3 is TGTGCCAGCTCACAGGACATTTTCTCTGGAAACACCATATATTTT. As protein: CASSQDIFSGNTIYF.

The chain uses TRBV2 and TRBJ1-1, with unresolved D. V was clipped by 0 bases and J by 0 bases, with 17 bases between them. CDR1 and CDR2 (germline): SNHLY, FYNNEI. The CDR3 consists of 18 residues. Here the CDR3 reads CASSEALSTRRVNTEAFF. CDR3 sequence (DNA): TGTGCCAGCAGTGAAGCGCTCTCTACAAGGCGGGTGAACACTGAAGCTTTCTTT. Full variable domain (remainder filled in from reference TRBV2 and TRBJ1-1): EPEVTQTPSHQVTQMGQEVILRCVPISNHLYFYWYRQILGQKVEFLVSFYNNEISEKSEIFDDQFSVERPDGSNFTLKIRSTKLEDSAMYFCASSEALSTRRVNTEAFFGQGTRLTVV.

This sequence joins TRBV15 and TRBJ1-5; 9 nucleotides align to TRBD1. Germline V gives CDR1 LNHNV, CDR2 YYDKDF (reference sequence). There are 17 residues in the CDR3. Trimming took 0 bases from V and 2 from J; bases not matched to a gene: 5. The CDR3 DNA reads TGTGCCACCAGCAGAGATCCCAGGACAGGGGGCAATCAGCCCCAGCATTTT. Translating it yields CATSRDPRTGGNQPQHF.

The chain combines TRBV7-2 with TRBJ2-1; D remains unclear. The CDR3 covers 12 residues. The germline V gene encodes CDR1 SGHTA and CDR2 FQGNSA. Trimming cost V 1 base and J 6 bases, with 4 bases left between them. CDR3: CASSLVGNEQFF. CDR3 DNA sequence: TGTGCCAGCAGCTTAGTTGGCAATGAGCAGTTCTTC.

V and J are TRBV11-2 and TRBJ2-1, with TRBD2 identical over 10 bases. V shed 5 bases, J shed 9 bases, and the junction held 10 bases outside the gene matches. CDR1 is SGHAT, CDR2 FQNNGV, per germline. CDR3 length: 15 residues. The DNA of the CDR3 is TGTGCCAGCAGCCCATTTAGCGGGAGGTCGAGTGAGCAGTTCTTC. Translating gives CASSPFSGRSSEQFF.

The rearrangement uses TRBV9 and TRBJ2-4; 8 bases match TRBD1. V gave up 3 bases and J gave up 1 base; unmatched junction bases: 6. Germline CDR1 SGDLS, CDR2 YYNGEE. The CDR3 sequence is 16 residues long. The CDR3 nucleotides read TGTGCCAGCAGCGCAAACAGGGGGGCGGCCAAAAACATTCAGTACTTC. This gives the protein CASSANRGAAKNIQYF.

The chain employs TRBV5-6 and TRBJ1-1; D gene unclear. Germline CDR1 SGHDT, CDR2 YYEEEE. The V and J ends lost 0 bases and 6 bases respectively, with 9 bases between them. This CDR3 contains 13 residues. CDR3 in DNA: TGTGCCAGCAGCTTGGAAGGGTTCTCTGAAGCTTTCTTT. Translating gives CASSLEGFSEAFF.

The genes are TRBV4-1 and TRBJ2-5; 10 bases are shared with TRBD1. The ends lost 0 bases at V and 2 bases at J; junction bases unmatched: 3. This CDR3 is built from 16 residues. Germline V gene lookup returns CDR1 MGHRA and CDR2 YSYEKL. The CDR3 DNA is TGCGCCAGCAGCCAAGATCGGACAGGGGGTCAAGAGACCCAGTACTTC. Translation: CASSQDRTGGQETQYF.

The chain joins TRBV4-1 to TRBJ2-2; D may be TRBD2 (6 bases). Germline loops: CDR1 MGHRA, CDR2 YSYEKL. The CDR3 contains 17 residues. The ends were cut back, 0 bases at V and 5 bases at J, with 16 bases in the middle. The chain's CDR3 is CASSQDRGILETGELFF. The CDR3 bases are TGCGCCAGCAGCCAAGATCGGGGGATCTTAGAAACCGGGGAGCTGTTTTTT.

V usage is TRBV5-8 and J usage is TRBJ1-3; D possibly corresponds to TRBD1 (5 bases). V lost 4 bases, J lost 0 bases, and 5 bases lay in between. This CDR3 is built from 13 residues. Germline loops: CDR1 SGHTS, CDR2 YDEGEE. The chain's CDR3 is CASSGTSGNTIYF. DNA for the CDR3: TGTGCCAGCAGCGGGACCTCTGGAAACACCATATATTTT.

The chain employs TRBV6-5 and TRBJ2-4, with 7 bases lining up with TRBD2. Germline V gene sequence: CDR1 MNHEY, CDR2 SVGAGI. The trim removed 6 bases at V and 7 bases at J, leaving 3 bases unmatched. The CDR3 consists of 12 residues. This chain's CDR3 is CASRIGGNIQYF. CDR3 nucleotide sequence: TGTGCCAGCAGAATCGGGGGGAACATTCAGTACTTC.